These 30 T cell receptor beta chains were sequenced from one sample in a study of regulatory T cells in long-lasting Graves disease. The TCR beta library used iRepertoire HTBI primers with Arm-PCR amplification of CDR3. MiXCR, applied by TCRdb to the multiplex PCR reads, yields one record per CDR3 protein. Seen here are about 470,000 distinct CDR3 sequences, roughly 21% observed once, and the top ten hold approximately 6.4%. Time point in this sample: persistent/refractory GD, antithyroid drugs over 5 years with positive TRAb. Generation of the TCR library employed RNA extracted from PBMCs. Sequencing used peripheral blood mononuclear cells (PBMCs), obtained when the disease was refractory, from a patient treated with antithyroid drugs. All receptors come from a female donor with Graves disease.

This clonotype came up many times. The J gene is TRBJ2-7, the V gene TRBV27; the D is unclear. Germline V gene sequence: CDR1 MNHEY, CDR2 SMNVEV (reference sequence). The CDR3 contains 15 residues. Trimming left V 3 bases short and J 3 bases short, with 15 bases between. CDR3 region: CASSFSGSSFYEQYF. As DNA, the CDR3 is TGTGCCAGCAGTTTCTCCGGGTCCTCCTTCTACGAGCAGTACTTC.

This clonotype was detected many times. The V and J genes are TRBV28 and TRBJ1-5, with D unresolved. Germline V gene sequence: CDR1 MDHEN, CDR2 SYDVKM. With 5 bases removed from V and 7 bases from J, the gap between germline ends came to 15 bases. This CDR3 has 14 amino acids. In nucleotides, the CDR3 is TGTGCCAGCAGTCCCCCTTGGGGTGGACAGCCCCAGCATTTT. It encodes CASSPPWGGQPQHF.

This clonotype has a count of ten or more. The CDR3 region has the DNA TGTGCCAGCAGACCTGGACTAGCGCAAGGAGGGACCCAGTACTTC. This sequence encodes CASRPGLAQGGTQYF. The V call is TRBV7-6, the J call TRBJ2-5; 9 nucleotides align to TRBD2. Per germline, CDR1 SGHVS and CDR2 FNYEAQ. With V trimmed by 6 bases and J by 7 bases, 12 bases remained unmatched. The CDR3 is made up of 15 amino acids. Drawing the rest from reference TRBV7-6 and TRBJ2-5, the complete variable domain is GAGVSQSPRYKVTKRGQDVALRCDPISGHVSLYWYRQALGQGPEFLTYFNYEAQQDKSGLPNDRFSAERPEGSISTLTIQRTEQRDSAMYRCASRPGLAQGGTQYFGPGTRLLVL.

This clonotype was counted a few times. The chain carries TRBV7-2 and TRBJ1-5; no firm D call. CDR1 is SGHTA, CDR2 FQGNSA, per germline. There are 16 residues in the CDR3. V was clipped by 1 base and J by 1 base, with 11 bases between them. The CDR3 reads CASSLGYRKSNQPQHF. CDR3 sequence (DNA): TGTGCCAGCAGCTTAGGGTATCGGAAAAGCAATCAGCCCCAGCATTTT. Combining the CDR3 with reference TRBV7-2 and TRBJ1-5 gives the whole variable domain GAGVSQSPSNKVTEKGKDVELRCDPISGHTALYWYRQSLGQGLEFLIYFQGNSAPDKSGLPSDRFSAERTGGSVSTLTIQRTQQEDSAVYLCASSLGYRKSNQPQHFGDGTRLSIL.

The CDR3 protein is CASATGGAGGELFF. DNA of the CDR3: TGTGCCAGCGCCACAGGGGGCGCGGGCGGGGAGCTGTTTTTT. V is TRBV27 and J is TRBJ2-2, with 9 bases aligning to TRBD1. The CDR3 is 14 amino acids. Trimming at V came to 8 bases and at J to 7 bases, leaving 8 bases not matched to a gene. Germline CDR1 is MNHEY and CDR2 is SMNVEV (reference sequence).

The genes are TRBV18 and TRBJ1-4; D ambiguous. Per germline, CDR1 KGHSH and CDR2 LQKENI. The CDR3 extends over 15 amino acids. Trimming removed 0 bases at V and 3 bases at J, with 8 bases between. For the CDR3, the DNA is TGTGCCAGCTCACCACCAAAATCAGCTAATGAAAAACTGTTTTTT. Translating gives CASSPPKSANEKLFF.

Here the CDR3 DNA reads TGTGCCAGCAGTTTTGCAGGCAGGACCTACGAGCAGTACTTC. Protein sequence: CASSFAGRTYEQYF. V usage is TRBV27 and J usage is TRBJ2-7; D call uncertain. In germline, CDR1 is MNHEY, CDR2 SMNVEV (reference sequence). Trimming pared 3 bases from V and 2 bases from J, leaving 11 bases between. The CDR3 is made up of 14 amino acids.

CDR3 sequence reads: CASSLQGANVLTF. The CDR3 DNA follows: TGTGCCAGCAGCCTCCAGGGGGCCAACGTCCTGACTTTC. V gene TRBV7-9 combines with J gene TRBJ2-6; D gene uncertain. The CDR3 is 13 residues long. Germline V gene lookup returns CDR1 SEHNR and CDR2 FQNEAQ (reference sequence). The V end lost 5 bases, the J end lost 4 bases, and 6 bases lay between the germline ends.

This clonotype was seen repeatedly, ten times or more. CDR3 sequence reads: CASSLEDGSPLHF. The CDR3 DNA sequence: TGTGCCAGCAGCTTAGAGGATGGGTCACCCCTCCACTTT. The rearrangement uses TRBV7-2 and TRBJ1-6; unclear D gene. The germline CDR1 and CDR2 sequences are SGHTA and FQGNSA. This CDR3 is 13 amino acids long. The V and J ends lost 1 base and 10 bases respectively, with 8 bases between them.

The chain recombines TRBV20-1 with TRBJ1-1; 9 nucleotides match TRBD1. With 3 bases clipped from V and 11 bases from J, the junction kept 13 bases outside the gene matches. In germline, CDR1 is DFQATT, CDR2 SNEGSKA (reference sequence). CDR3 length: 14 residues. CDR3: CSARPDRGGYKAFF. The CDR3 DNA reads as TGCAGTGCTAGGCCGGACAGGGGAGGGTACAAGGCTTTCTTT.

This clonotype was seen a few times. The CDR3 nucleotides are TGTGCCAGCAGCTATCCCGGGAATTTCCCCGGGGAGCTGTTTTTT. Translation: CASSYPGNFPGELFF. The chain has TRBV5-5 and TRBJ2-2, with a tentative D call TRBD2 (5 bases). Germline V gene lookup returns CDR1 SGHKS and CDR2 YYEKEE (reference sequence). V lost 3 bases and J 6 bases, leaving 15 bases between the germline ends. This CDR3 contains 15 residues.

The CDR3 DNA sequence: TGTGCCAGCAGTTTAGACAGAAGGGCTGAAGCTTTCTTT. Amino acids: CASSLDRRAEAFF. This chain joins TRBV12-3 or TRBV12-4 and TRBJ1-1; no reliable D call. This CDR3 spans 13 amino acids. The V gene lost 1 base and the J gene lost 6 bases, with 9 bases spanning the gap.

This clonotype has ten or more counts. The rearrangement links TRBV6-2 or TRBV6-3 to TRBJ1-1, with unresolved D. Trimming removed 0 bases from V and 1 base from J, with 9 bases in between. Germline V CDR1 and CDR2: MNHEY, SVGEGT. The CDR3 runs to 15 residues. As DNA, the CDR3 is TGTGCCAGCAGTTACTCAGCCAGCACGAACACTGAAGCTTTCTTT. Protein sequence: CASSYSASTNTEAFF.

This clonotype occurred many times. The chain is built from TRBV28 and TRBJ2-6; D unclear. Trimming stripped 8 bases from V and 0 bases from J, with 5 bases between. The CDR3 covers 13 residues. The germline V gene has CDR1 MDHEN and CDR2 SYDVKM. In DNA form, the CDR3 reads TGTGCCAGCTCCCTCTCTGGGGCCAACGTCCTGACTTTC. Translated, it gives CASSLSGANVLTF.

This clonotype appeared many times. The CDR3 DNA reads TGTGCCAGCCGGGGGAACGACTATGGCTACACCTTC. Its translation: CASRGNDYGYTF. The rearrangement joins TRBV12-3 or TRBV12-4 to TRBJ1-2; D may be TRBD1 (5 bases). V was shortened by 8 bases and J by 3 bases, with 10 bases between the two germline ends. The CDR3 has 12 residues.

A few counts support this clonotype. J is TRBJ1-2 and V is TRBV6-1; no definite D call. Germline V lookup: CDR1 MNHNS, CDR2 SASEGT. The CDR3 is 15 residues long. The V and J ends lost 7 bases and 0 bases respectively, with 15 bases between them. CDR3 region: CASILTWTANYGYTF. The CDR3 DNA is TGTGCCAGCATCTTAACATGGACGGCTAACTATGGCTACACCTTC.

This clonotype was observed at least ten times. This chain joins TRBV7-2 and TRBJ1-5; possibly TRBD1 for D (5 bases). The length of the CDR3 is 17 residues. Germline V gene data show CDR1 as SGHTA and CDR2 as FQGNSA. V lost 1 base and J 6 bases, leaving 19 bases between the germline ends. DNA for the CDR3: TGTGCCAGCAGCTTAGTTGTCGGGCAGGGTTCAGGTCAGCCCCAGCATTTT. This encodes CASSLVVGQGSGQPQHF.

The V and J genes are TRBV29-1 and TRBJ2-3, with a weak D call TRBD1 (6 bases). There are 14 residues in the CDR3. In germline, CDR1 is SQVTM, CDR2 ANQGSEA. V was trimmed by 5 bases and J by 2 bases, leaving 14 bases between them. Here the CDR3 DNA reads TGCAGCGTTATCACAGGGCCCTACACAGATACGCAGTATTTT. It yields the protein CSVITGPYTDTQYF.

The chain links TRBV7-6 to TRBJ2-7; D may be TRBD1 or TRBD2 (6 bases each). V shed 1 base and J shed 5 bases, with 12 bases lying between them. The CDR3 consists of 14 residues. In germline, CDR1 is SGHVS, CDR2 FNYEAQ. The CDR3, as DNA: TGTGCCAGCAGCTTAGAACTAGCAGGGGACGAGCAGTACTTC. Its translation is CASSLELAGDEQYF.

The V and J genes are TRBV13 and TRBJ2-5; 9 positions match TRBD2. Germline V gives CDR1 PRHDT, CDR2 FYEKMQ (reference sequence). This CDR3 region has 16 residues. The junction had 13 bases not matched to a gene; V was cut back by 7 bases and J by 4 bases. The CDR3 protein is CASTLATSGRRETQYF. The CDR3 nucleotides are TGTGCCAGCACTTTGGCCACTAGCGGGCGGCGAGAGACCCAGTACTTC.

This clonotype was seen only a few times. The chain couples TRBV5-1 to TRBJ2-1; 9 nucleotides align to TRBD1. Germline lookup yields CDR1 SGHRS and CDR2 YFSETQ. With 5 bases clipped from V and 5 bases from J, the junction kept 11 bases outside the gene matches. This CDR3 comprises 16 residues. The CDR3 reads CASSKRRDRANNEQFF. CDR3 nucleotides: TGCGCCAGCAGTAAGAGACGGGACAGGGCTAACAATGAGCAGTTCTTC.

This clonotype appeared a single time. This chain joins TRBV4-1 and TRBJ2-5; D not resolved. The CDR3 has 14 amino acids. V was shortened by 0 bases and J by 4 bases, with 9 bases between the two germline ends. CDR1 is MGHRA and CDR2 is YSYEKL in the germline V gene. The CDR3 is CASSQDWVRETQYF. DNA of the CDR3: TGCGCCAGCAGCCAAGATTGGGTTAGAGAGACCCAGTACTTC.

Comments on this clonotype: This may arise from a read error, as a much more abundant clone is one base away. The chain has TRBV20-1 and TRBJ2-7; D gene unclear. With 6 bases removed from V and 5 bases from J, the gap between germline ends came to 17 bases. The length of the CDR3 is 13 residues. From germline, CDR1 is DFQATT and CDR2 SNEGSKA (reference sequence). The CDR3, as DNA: TGCAGTGCCCTAGGGCCATCAGGCGACGAGCAGTACTTC. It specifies CSALGPSGDEQYF.

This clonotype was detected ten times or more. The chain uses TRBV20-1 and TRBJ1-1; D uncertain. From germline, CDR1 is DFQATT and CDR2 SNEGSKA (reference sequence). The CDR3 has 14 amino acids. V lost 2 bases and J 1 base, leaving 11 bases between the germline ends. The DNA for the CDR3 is TGCAGTGCTAGATCAACGCGGCGGAACACTGAAGCTTTCTTT. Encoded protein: CSARSTRRNTEAFF.

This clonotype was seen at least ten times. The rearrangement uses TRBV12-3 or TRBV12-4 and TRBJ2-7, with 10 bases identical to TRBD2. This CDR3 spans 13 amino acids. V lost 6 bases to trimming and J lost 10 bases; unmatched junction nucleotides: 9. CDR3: CASSRHSGRPQYF. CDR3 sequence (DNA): TGTGCCAGCAGCCGACATAGCGGGAGGCCTCAGTACTTC.

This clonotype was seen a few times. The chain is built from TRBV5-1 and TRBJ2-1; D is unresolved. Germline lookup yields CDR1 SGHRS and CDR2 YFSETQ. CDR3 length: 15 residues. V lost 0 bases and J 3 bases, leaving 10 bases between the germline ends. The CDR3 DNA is TGCGCCAGCAGCTTGGGGCGGCTTTTCTACAATGAGCAGTTCTTC. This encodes CASSLGRLFYNEQFF.

The CDR3 DNA follows: TGTGCCAGCAGCTTGGCAGGGGTTCCTCGGGAGACCCAGTACTTC. This translates into CASSLAGVPRETQYF. This rearrangement joins TRBV28 to TRBJ2-5; the D gene is possibly TRBD1 (6 bases). CDR3 size: 15 residues. CDR1 is MDHEN and CDR2 is SYDVKM in the germline V gene. V was clipped by 6 bases and J by 5 bases, with 19 bases between them. Based on the CDR3 plus reference TRBV28 and TRBJ2-5, the full variable domain is DVKVTQSSRYLVKRTGEKVFLECVQDMDHENMFWYRQDPGLGLRLIYFSYDVKMKEKGDIPEGYSVSREKKERFSLILESASTNQTSMYLCASSLAGVPRETQYFGPGTRLLVL.

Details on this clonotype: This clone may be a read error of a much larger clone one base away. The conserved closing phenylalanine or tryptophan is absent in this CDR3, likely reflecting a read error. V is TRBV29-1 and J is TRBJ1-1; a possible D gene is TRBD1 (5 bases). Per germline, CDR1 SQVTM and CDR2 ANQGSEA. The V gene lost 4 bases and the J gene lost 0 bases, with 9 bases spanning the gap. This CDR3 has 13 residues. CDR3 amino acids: CSVAGKLNTEAFS. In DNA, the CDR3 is TGCAGCGTTGCAGGGAAGCTGAACACTGAAGCTTTCTCT.

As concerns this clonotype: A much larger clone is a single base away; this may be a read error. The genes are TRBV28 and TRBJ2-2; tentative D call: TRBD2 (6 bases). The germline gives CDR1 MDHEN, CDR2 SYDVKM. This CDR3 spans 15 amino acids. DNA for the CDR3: TGTGCCTGCAGCCTCCCGGGACTGAACACCGGGGAGCTGTTTTTT. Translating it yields CACSLPGLNTGELFF.

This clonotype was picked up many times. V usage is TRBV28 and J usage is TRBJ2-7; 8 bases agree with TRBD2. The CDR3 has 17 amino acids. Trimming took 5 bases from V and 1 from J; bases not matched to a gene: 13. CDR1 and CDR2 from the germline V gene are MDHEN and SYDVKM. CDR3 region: CASSPLGGTSESYEQYF. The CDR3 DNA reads TGTGCCAGCAGTCCCCTCGGGGGGACTAGTGAATCCTACGAGCAGTACTTC.